This TCR beta chain is drawn from a study of response to subunit inactivated influenza vaccine. TCRdb reanalysed the RT-PCR reads using MiXCR and keeps one entry per CDR3 protein. The table has 550,000 to 800,000 distinct CDR3 sequences, approximately 14% seen once. The CDR3 runs 18 residues. V shed 5 bases and J 1 base; nucleotides not matched to a gene: 14. Germline CDR1 is SGHAT and CDR2 is FQNNGV. The input for sequencing was PBMCs from blood, taken less than 13 days after vaccination. The chain joins TRBV11-2 to TRBJ2-4, with 7 nucleotides matching TRBD2. The TCR originated in a man aged 45-65 years who received an inactivated influenza vaccine. CDR3: CASSTVLSAGRAKNIQYF. In DNA form, the CDR3 reads TGTGCCAGCAGCACCGTCCTTTCAGCGGGGCGGGCCAAAAACATTCAGTACTTC.